This T cell receptor (beta chain) was identified in a study of blood T cell repertoires in COVID-19 (TCRdb year 2020). Looking at the study overall: Samples covering the acute and convalescent phases of COVID-19 were provided by collaborators in the United States, Italy and Spain. The prospective study material was composed of cDNA or gDNA derived from T cells, B-cell-depleted T cells, or PBMCs. The dataset comprised deeply sampled blood TCRbeta repertoires from subjects exposed to, actively infected with, or recovered from COVID-19. The repertoires were released in a freely available public database meant as a resource for research on the immune response to SARS-CoV-2. The samples were drawn from the first 160 participants of the ongoing ImmuneRACE study and from more than 1,000 subjects provided by 6 global collaborators. The sample metadata nearly always contained a de-identified subject ID, COVID-19 status, age in years and sex. Where available, HLA class I and class II types were taken from metadata supplied by the sample provider and were not determined by assay-based typing. Findings and caveats that apply to the study as a whole: The quantity of clinical and demographic metadata differed by source and by participant and was supplied without curation.

Details on this clone: Its antigen is unknown. Qualities for individual bases were not recorded, and no much larger clone is one base off.

One collaborating source in Seattle enrolled patients while the patients were actively infected and followed the patients over time throughout the course of disease. Each collaborating institution followed its own protocols to collect whole blood in K2EDTA tubes. Collaborator samples were shipped for TCRbeta analysis as frozen whole blood, isolated PBMCs, or DNA extracted from either sample type. The immunoSEQ Assay, a bias-controlled multiplex PCR, was used to amplify TCRbeta CDR3 regions from genomic DNA. Processing in the source paper ran as follows. The number of nucleated cells in each sample was estimated from the amplification of reference gene primers within the assay. To quantify the absolute abundance of each unique TCRbeta CDR3 rearrangement, sequence reads were collapsed and filtered. For each sample, productive Simpson clonality was calculated by taking the square root of Simpson's diversity index across productive rearrangements. As stored in TCRdb, this immuneACCESS dataset retains in-frame rearrangements with V and J assigned. A fraction of the clones does not appear; measured against another copy, unresolved V genes explain less than half of the discrepancy, and the remainder lacks a known reason. The DNA was the basis for D and trimming; V, J and clone size are from that table. The sample records 85,000 to 100,000 clones, roughly 79% of which are singletons. Under 5.5% of the sample comes from the top ten.

CDR1 and CDR2 are drawn from the germline V gene (reference sequence): GTSNPN, SVGIG. V and J lose 0 bases and 0 bases, and a span of 12 bases separates them. The CDR3 covers 16 residues, taking in both the cysteine and the phenylalanine. The DNA shown is the 48-base CDR3, in frame from base 1. The sequenced sample was peripheral blood. This TCR came from a man of 80 years or more with COVID-19, enrolled during active disease. This chain joins TRBV30 to TRBJ1-5, with a weak D call of TRBD1 (6 bases match). CDR3 loop: CAWSVRGAISNQPQHF. The DNA reads as follows: TGTGCCTGGAGTGTACGGGGGGCGATTAGCAATCAGCCCCAGCATTTT.